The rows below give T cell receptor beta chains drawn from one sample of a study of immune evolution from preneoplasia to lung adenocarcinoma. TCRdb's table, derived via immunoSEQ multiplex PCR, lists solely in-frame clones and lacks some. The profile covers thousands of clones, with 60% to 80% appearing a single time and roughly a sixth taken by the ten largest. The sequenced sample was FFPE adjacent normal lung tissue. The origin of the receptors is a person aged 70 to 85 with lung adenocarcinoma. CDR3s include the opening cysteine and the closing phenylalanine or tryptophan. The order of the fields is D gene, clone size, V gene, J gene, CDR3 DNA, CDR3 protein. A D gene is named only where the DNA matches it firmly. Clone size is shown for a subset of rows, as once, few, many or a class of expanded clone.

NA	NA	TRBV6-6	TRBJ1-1	TGTGCCAGCAGTTACTCGGGGACGGTGAACACTGAAGCTTTCTTT	CASSYSGTVNTEAFF
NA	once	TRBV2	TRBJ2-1	TGTGCCAGCACCACCCAAGGAAGAGCCGGCCGGGGGTTTTTCTTC	CASTTQGRAGRGFFF
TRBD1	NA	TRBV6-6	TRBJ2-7	TGTGCCGGCGGGACAGGGTACGAGCAGTACTTC	CAGGTGYEQYF
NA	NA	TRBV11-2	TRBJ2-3	TGTGCCAGCAGCGTATGGGGTACTAGCACAGATACGCAGTATTTT	CASSVWGTSTDTQYF
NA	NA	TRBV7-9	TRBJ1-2	TGTGCCAGCAGCTACGACAACTATGGCTACACCTTC	CASSYDNYGYTF
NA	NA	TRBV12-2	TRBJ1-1	TGTGCAAGTCGCCAAGGGAACACTGAAGCTTTCTTT	CASRQGNTEAFF
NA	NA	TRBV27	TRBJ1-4	TGTGCCAGCAGTTTAGGGGCAGGGATTGCGGAAAAACTGTTTTTT	CASSLGAGIAEKLFF
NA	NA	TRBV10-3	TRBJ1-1	TGTGCCATCAGTGTCGGGCAGAGCATGAACACTGAAGCTTTCTTT	CAISVGQSMNTEAFF
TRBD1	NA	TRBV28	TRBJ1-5	TGTGCCAGCAGTGCCCCGGGACAGGGCTCTTCGCCCCAGCATTTT	CASSAPGQGSSPQHF
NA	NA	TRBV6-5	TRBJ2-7	TGTGCCAGCAGCGACGGAGGGGCCGGCATATACGAGCAGTACTTC	CASSDGGAGIYEQYF
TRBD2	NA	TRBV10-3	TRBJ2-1	TGTGCCATCAGTGAGGTCATTAGCGGGGGGACTGAGCAGTTCTTC	CAISEVISGGTEQFF
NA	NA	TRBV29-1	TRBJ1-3	TGCAGCGTTGTACAGGGTGCTGGAAACACCATATATTTT	CSVVQGAGNTIYF
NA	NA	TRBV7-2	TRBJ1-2	TGTGCCAGCAGCTACACCGAGGGGTACGGCTACACCTTC	CASSYTEGYGYTF
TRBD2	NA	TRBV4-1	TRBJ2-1	TGCGCCAGCAGCCAATTCGTGGTAGCGGGGGACAATGAGCAGTTCTTC	CASSQFVVAGDNEQFF
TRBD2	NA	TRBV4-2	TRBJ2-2	TGTGCCAGCAGCCAAGGCATCCCCGGGGGGGCCGACACCGGGGAGCTGTTTTTT	CASSQGIPGGADTGELFF
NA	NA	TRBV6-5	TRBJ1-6	TGTGCCAGCAGACGGGAAGGGATCTCACCCCTCCACTTT	CASRREGISPLHF
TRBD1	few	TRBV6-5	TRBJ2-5	TGTGCCAGCTCCTGGGACAGGGAACAAGAGACCCAGTACTTC	CASSWDREQETQYF
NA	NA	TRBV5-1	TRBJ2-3	TGCGCCAGCAGCTTGGGGACAGCTAGCACAGATACGCAGTATTTT	CASSLGTASTDTQYF
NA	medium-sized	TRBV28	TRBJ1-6	TGTGCCAGCAGTTCTCCGACAGAGCGTAATTCACCCCTCCACTTT	CASSSPTERNSPLHF
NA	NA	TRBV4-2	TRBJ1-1	TGTGCCAGCAGCCCAAACCAGGGAGAGGGGACTGAAGCTTTCTTT	CASSPNQGEGTEAFF
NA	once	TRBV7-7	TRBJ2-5	TGTGCTAGCAGCTTAGCGGCAGGGAGTTTGGAGACCCAGTACTTC	CASSLAAGSLETQYF
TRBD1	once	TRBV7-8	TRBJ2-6	TGTGCCAGCACATCAACAGGGACAGCCGGGGCCAACGTCCTGACTTTC	CASTSTGTAGANVLTF
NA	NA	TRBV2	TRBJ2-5	TGTGCCAGCAACGGCCCAGGGGGGAAGACCCAGTACTTC	CASNGPGGKTQYF
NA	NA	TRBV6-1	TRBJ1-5	TGTGCCAGCACTCGGAAGGGGGAGGAGAATCAGCCCCAGCATTTT	CASTRKGEENQPQHF
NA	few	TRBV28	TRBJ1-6	TGTGCCAGCACCCTGAGGACAGCGGCACCCCTCCACTTT	CASTLRTAAPLHF
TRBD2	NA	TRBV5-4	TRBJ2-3	TGTGCCAGCAGCCAAGGGACTAGCGGCCTAGATACGCAGTATTTT	CASSQGTSGLDTQYF
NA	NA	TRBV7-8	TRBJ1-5	TGTGCCAGCAGCTTAGCGAATCAGCCCCAGCATTTT	CASSLANQPQHF
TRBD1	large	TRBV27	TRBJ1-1	TGTGCCAGCAGTCCGAGGACAGGGCCCATGAACACTGAAGCTTTCTTT	CASSPRTGPMNTEAFF
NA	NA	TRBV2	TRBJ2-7	TGTGCCAGCAGTGAGACTGTTTCTTCCTACGAGCAGTACTTC	CASSETVSSYEQYF
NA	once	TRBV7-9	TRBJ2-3	TGTGCCAGCAGCTCTAGAGACGCCACAGATACGCAGTATTTT	CASSSRDATDTQYF
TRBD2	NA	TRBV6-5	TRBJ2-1	TGTGCCAGCAGTTACGTGGCGGGGGGCCTCAATGAGCAGTTCTTC	CASSYVAGGLNEQFF
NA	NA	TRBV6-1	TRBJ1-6	TGTGCCAGTATCCCAGGTCAGGGGAAGGGATCACCCCTCCACTTT	CASIPGQGKGSPLHF
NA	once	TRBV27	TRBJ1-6	TGTGCCAGCAGAGGTCAGGGGTATAATTCACCCCTCCACTTT	CASRGQGYNSPLHF
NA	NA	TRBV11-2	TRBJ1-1	TGTGCCAGCAGTCCCTTCACCACTGAAGCTTTCTTT	CASSPFTTEAFF
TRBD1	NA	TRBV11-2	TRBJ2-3	TGTGCCAGCAGCTTTTCCTGGACAGGTCCCACAGATACGCAGTATTTT	CASSFSWTGPTDTQYF
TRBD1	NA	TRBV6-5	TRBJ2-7	TGTGCCAGCAGGCATATCAGGGGGCGCGGATACGAGCAGTACTTC	CASRHIRGRGYEQYF
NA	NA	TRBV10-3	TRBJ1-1	TGTGCCATCAGTGAGTCTAACGGGAACACTGAAGCTTTCTTT	CAISESNGNTEAFF
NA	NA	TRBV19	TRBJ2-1	TGTGCCAGTAGTATCTACAGGGGGGGATACAATGAGCAGTTCTTC	CASSIYRGGYNEQFF
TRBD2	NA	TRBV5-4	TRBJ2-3	TGTGCCAGCAGCGTAGCGGGGTCTAGCACAGATACGCAGTATTTT	CASSVAGSSTDTQYF
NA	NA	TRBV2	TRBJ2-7	TGTGCCAGCGGTGCCCTAGGGTCCTACGAGCAGTACTTC	CASGALGSYEQYF
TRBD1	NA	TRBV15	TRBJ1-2	TGTGCCACCAGCAGAGATAGACAGGGGGCACGAGGCGGCTACACCTTC	CATSRDRQGARGGYTF
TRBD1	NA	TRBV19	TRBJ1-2	TGTGCCAGTAGTCCCCGACGACAGGGATGGTACACCTTC	CASSPRRQGWYTF